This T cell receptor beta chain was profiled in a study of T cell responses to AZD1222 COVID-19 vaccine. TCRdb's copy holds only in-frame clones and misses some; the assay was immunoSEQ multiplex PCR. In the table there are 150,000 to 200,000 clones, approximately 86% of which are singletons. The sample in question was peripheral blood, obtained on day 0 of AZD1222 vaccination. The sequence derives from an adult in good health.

This CDR3 reads CSASPLRRQGEGKNIQYF. The CDR3 DNA reads TGCAGTGCTAGTCCTTTAAGGAGACAGGGAGAGGGCAAAAACATTCAGTACTTC. The chain combines TRBV20-1 with TRBJ2-4; 7 bases are a match to TRBD1. The CDR3 is 18 amino acids. In germline, CDR1 is DFQATT, CDR2 SNEGSKA (reference sequence). With 3 bases clipped from V and 3 bases from J, the junction kept 17 bases outside the gene matches.